This T cell receptor (beta chain) was identified during a study of T cell responses to AZD1222 COVID-19 vaccine. Study-wide results and caveats: Rises in breadth and depth of Spike-specific TCRs came after two AZD1222 doses.

Sequenced by immunoSEQ multiplex PCR; TCRdb stores in-frame clones only, minus some. This sample carries roughly 140,000 clones, approximately 90% of them seen once, and the ten largest clones take 2.2%. In the case of this clone: Its antigen is unknown.

Germline V CDR1 and CDR2: KGHSH, LQKENI. The ends were cut back, 8 bases at V and 5 bases at J, with 18 bases in the middle. This CDR3 region has 15 residues. The sequence came from an adult in good health. The source material was peripheral blood, sampled on day 0 of AZD1222 vaccination. The chain joins TRBV18 to TRBJ2-2; perhaps TRBD2 as D (7 bases). CDR3 residues: CASTSAGARTGELFF. CDR3 DNA sequence: TGTGCCAGCACCTCCGCGGGGGCGCGAACCGGGGAGCTGTTTTTT.